This entry describes one T cell receptor (beta chain). These data come from a study of control samples from healthy donors and cancer patients. The CDR3 loop spans 14 amino acids. The V and J ends lost 5 bases and 7 bases, in that order; junction bases with no gene match: 11. Germline V CDR1 and CDR2: SGHNT, YENEEA. Generated by immunoSEQ multiplex PCR, the TCRdb table keeps only in-frame clones and is missing some. The sample lists fewer than 200,000 clones, nearly 90% occurring once. This receptor was taken from a woman between 50 and 59 years old in good health. V and J are TRBV11-3 and TRBJ2-7, with TRBD2 matching over 7 bases. Sequences were obtained from blood. CDR3 DNA: TGTGCCAGCAGCATTAGCGGGCACCAAGGGGAGCAGTACTTC. It translates to CASSISGHQGEQYF.